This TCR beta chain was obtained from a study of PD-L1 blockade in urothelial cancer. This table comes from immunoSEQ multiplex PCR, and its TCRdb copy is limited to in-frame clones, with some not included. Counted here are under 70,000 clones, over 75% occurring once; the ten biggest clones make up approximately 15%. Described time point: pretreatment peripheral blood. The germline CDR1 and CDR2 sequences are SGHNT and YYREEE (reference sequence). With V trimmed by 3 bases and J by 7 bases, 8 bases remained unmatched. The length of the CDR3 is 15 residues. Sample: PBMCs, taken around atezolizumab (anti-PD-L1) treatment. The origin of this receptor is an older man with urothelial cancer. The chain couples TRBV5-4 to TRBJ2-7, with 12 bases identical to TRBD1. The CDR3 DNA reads TGTGCCAGCAGCTCTACGGGACAGGGGGCGGGAGAGCAGTACTTC. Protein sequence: CASSSTGQGAGEQYF.